A selection of T cell receptor beta chains follows, all from one sample in a study of blood T cell repertoires in COVID-19. The assay was immunoSEQ multiplex PCR, and TCRdb's table has in-frame clones only and misses some. The data show around 220,000 clones, just over 85% seen once. The sequencing sample was made of peripheral blood. The receptors here all came from a man aged 50 to 59 with acute or convalescent COVID-19. Each CDR3 is given with its conserved first and last residue. D genes are given only for firm matches. Size is omitted from some rows. Given values are once, few, many or a class for expanded clones.

TRBJ2-5,NA,TRBV19,NA,13,TGTGCCAGTAGCCCACAGGGCAGGGAGACCCAGTACTTC,CASSPQGRETQYF
TRBJ1-1,once,TRBV5-1,TRBD1,14,TGCGCCAGCAGCTTGGGACAGGGTCGGACTGAAGCTTTCTTT,CASSLGQGRTEAFF
TRBJ1-1,NA,TRBV27,TRBD1,15,TGTGCCAGCAGTTTAAAGGACAGGGCGAGCACTGAAGCTTTCTTT,CASSLKDRASTEAFF
TRBJ2-3,NA,TRBV11-2,TRBD2,16,TGTGCCAGCAGCATGGGACTAGCGGAGGGCGCAGATACGCAGTATTTT,CASSMGLAEGADTQYF
TRBJ2-7,NA,TRBV6-1,NA,14,TGTGCCAGCAGTGAGCAGACAGAGGCCTACGAGCAGTACTTC,CASSEQTEAYEQYF
TRBJ2-5,NA,TRBV6-2/TRBV6-3,NA,11,TGTGCCAGCAGCGAACGGGGGACCCAGTACTTC,CASSERGTQYF
TRBJ2-1,NA,TRBV7-3,TRBD2,18,TGTGCCAGCAGCTTAACTTATCGGTTAGCGGGGGGTGGAAATGAGCAGTTCTTC,CASSLTYRLAGGGNEQFF
TRBJ2-3,NA,TRBV7-2,TRBD1,15,TGTGCCAGCAGCTTGGACAGGGGAAGCACAGATACGCAGTATTTT,CASSLDRGSTDTQYF
TRBJ1-4,NA,TRBV5-1,NA,15,TGCGCCAGCAGCTTGGCCTTCCGGGGAGGCGAAAAACTGTTTTTT,CASSLAFRGGEKLFF
TRBJ1-5,NA,TRBV6-2/TRBV6-3,TRBD1,14,TGTGCCAGCAGTTACCAACAGGGGAGCCAGCCCCAGCATTTT,CASSYQQGSQPQHF
TRBJ1-1,NA,TRBV5-6,NA,14,TGTGCCAGCAGCTTGGCCGTTCGGAGCACTGAAGCTTTCTTT,CASSLAVRSTEAFF
TRBJ2-7,NA,TRBV19,TRBD1,14,TGTGCCAGTAGTAGGGACAGTCCTCCCTACGAGCAGTACTTC,CASSRDSPPYEQYF
TRBJ1-5,once,TRBV2,TRBD1,15,TGTGCCAGCAGTCCCGGGACAGGGGGCAATCAGCCCCAGCATTTT,CASSPGTGGNQPQHF
TRBJ1-1,NA,TRBV19,TRBD1,15,TGTGCCAGTAGGGACCCGGGACAGCTGTCTGATGAAGCTTTCTTT,CASRDPGQLSDEAFF
TRBJ1-2,NA,TRBV12-3/TRBV12-4,NA,12,TGTGCCAGCAGTTTAGGCCGGTATGGCTACACCTTC,CASSLGRYGYTF
TRBJ1-5,NA,TRBV30,TRBD1,14,TGTGCCTGGAGTTCCGGGACAGGCAATCAGCCCCAGCATTTT,CAWSSGTGNQPQHF
TRBJ1-2,NA,TRBV2,NA,13,TGTGCCAGCAGTGACAGGGATACGAATGGCTACACCTTC,CASSDRDTNGYTF
TRBJ1-3,NA,TRBV7-8,TRBD1,16,TGTGCCAGCAGCCCCCTACAGGGGACTTCTGGAAACACCATATATTTT,CASSPLQGTSGNTIYF
TRBJ1-6,once,TRBV25-1,TRBD1,15,TGTGCCAGCAGTGAACTGGGACAGGGTTCCCCACCCCTCCACTTT,CASSELGQGSPPLHF
TRBJ1-1,few,TRBV29-1,NA,12,TGCAGCGTTGAAGCGGCAACCCGGGGAGCTTTCTTT,CSVEAATRGAFF
TRBJ2-5,NA,TRBV29-1,TRBD2,12,TGCAGCGTCGGGACTAGCGGAGAGACCCAGTACTTC,CSVGTSGETQYF
TRBJ2-2,NA,TRBV7-9,TRBD2,16,TGTGCCAGCAGCTTGGGCGGGGGGCCCGACACCGGGGAGCTGTTTTTT,CASSLGGGPDTGELFF
TRBJ2-3,NA,TRBV2,TRBD2,15,TGTGCCAGCAGCATACTAGCGGGGGGGACAGATACGCAGTATTTT,CASSILAGGTDTQYF
TRBJ1-6,NA,TRBV11-2,TRBD1,14,TGTGCCAGCAGCCCGCCAGGGGGAGAGTCACCCCTCCACTTT,CASSPPGGESPLHF
TRBJ1-5,few,TRBV19,TRBD1,18,TGTGCCAGTTCAACTTGGGGACAGGGGTACGATAGCAATCAGCCCCAGCATTTT,CASSTWGQGYDSNQPQHF
TRBJ2-7,NA,TRBV7-9,NA,13,TGTGCCAGCAGCTCTCGGGGGGCCGACGAGCAGTACTTC,CASSSRGADEQYF
TRBJ2-1,NA,TRBV2,TRBD1,14,TGTGCCAGCACGGACAGGGCAACCTACAATGAGCAGTTCTTC,CASTDRATYNEQFF
TRBJ2-6,NA,TRBV19,TRBD2,18,TGTGCCAGTAGTCCCATCACGGGAGGGGCCTCTGGGGCCAACGTCCTGACTTTC,CASSPITGGASGANVLTF
TRBJ1-6,NA,TRBV5-1,TRBD1,14,TGCGCCAGCACGTCGACAGGGGGAGCTTCACCCCTCCACTTT,CASTSTGGASPLHF
TRBJ2-1,NA,TRBV3-1/TRBV3-2,TRBD2,14,TGTGCCAGCAGCCATCGGCTAGCGGGGGACGAGCAGTTCTTC,CASSHRLAGDEQFF
TRBJ2-7,NA,TRBV18,TRBD1,13,TGTGCCAGCTCAGGACAGGGGACGTACGAGCAGTACTTC,CASSGQGTYEQYF
TRBJ2-7,NA,TRBV5-1,NA,15,TGCGCCAGCAGCTTTGGGCAGGGCCATGTGGGCGAGCAGTACTTC,CASSFGQGHVGEQYF
TRBJ1-2,NA,TRBV18,NA,15,TGTGCCAGCTCACCAGAACAGGGAGACCGCTATGGCTACACCTTC,CASSPEQGDRYGYTF
TRBJ2-7,NA,TRBV10-3,TRBD1,16,TGTGCCATCAGTGGAGTCTCGGGACAGGGATCGGGGGAGCAGTACTTC,CAISGVSGQGSGEQYF
TRBJ2-2,NA,TRBV10-1,NA,15,TGCGCCAGCAGCCAGGCCCAAACGAACACCGGGGAGCTGTTTTTT,CASSQAQTNTGELFF
TRBJ2-2,once,TRBV6-6,NA,15,TGTGCCAGCAGTTACCAAGGACAGCCCACCGGGGAGCTGTTTTTT,CASSYQGQPTGELFF
TRBJ2-3,once,TRBV19,TRBD2,15,TGTGCCAGTATGGGACTAGGTGGTCGGACAGATACGCAGTATTTT,CASMGLGGRTDTQYF
TRBJ2-5,NA,TRBV3-1/TRBV3-2,TRBD2,14,TGTGCCAGCAGCCCTTCCGGGAGGCAGGAGACCCAGTACTTC,CASSPSGRQETQYF
TRBJ1-4,NA,TRBV9,NA,15,TGTGCCAGCAGCGTAGATCGGGGGGTGGATGAAAAACTGTTTTTT,CASSVDRGVDEKLFF
TRBJ1-2,NA,TRBV7-9,TRBD1,14,TGTGCCAGCAGCTTCCAGGGGGCCACCTATGGCTACACCTTC,CASSFQGATYGYTF
TRBJ1-5,NA,TRBV27,NA,14,TGTGCCAGCAGTTTAGGTGGCGCGGGTCAGCCCCAGCATTTT,CASSLGGAGQPQHF
TRBJ1-1,NA,TRBV20-1,NA,14,TGCAGTGCTAGTCGTAGTCAATCGAACACTGAAGCTTTCTTT,CSASRSQSNTEAFF
TRBJ1-2,once,TRBV12-3/TRBV12-4,NA,13,TGTGCCAGCAGTTACGCGCGAGGTTATGGCTACACCTTC,CASSYARGYGYTF
TRBJ2-5,NA,TRBV2,NA,15,TGTGCCAGCAGTCGGGTAGCGGCTCACGCGGAGGACCAGTACTTC,CASSRVAAHAEDQYF
TRBJ2-1,NA,TRBV20-1,TRBD2,14,TGCAGTGCTAGTTACAGAGCGGGATACAATGAGCAGTTCTTC,CSASYRAGYNEQFF
TRBJ2-5,NA,TRBV5-4,TRBD1,14,TGTGCCAGCAGCCCTGGACAGGCCCAAGAGACCCAGTACTTC,CASSPGQAQETQYF
TRBJ1-1,few,TRBV6-5,TRBD1,14,TGTGCCAGCAGTTACACGGGACAGGGGGCGAGGGCTTTCTTT,CASSYTGQGARAFF
TRBJ1-5,NA,TRBV3-1/TRBV3-2,NA,14,TGTGCCAGCAGCCAAGCACAGGGCCATCAGCCCCAGCATTTT,CASSQAQGHQPQHF
TRBJ2-2,once,TRBV6-5,TRBD1,13,TGTGCCAGCAGGCGACAGGGGTCCGGGGAGCTGTTTTTT,CASRRQGSGELFF
TRBJ1-1,NA,TRBV5-1,NA,13,TGCGCCAGCAGCTTTTCCGGGGACACTGAAGCTTTCTTT,CASSFSGDTEAFF
TRBJ1-6,NA,TRBV2,NA,15,TGTGCCAGCACCCCCGGGAGCTCCTATAATTCACCCCTCCACTTT,CASTPGSSYNSPLHF
TRBJ2-3,NA,TRBV2,TRBD2,15,TGTGCCAGCAGGGGTACTAGCGGGGGCGGGGTTACGCAGTATTTT,CASRGTSGGGVTQYF
TRBJ1-2,NA,TRBV20-1,NA,13,TGCAGTGCTAGTTTTCCGGGGGGGTATGGCTACACCTTC,CSASFPGGYGYTF
TRBJ1-1,NA,TRBV19,TRBD1,14,TGTGCCACCGGACAGGGGGCTAGGGGCACTGAAGCTTTCTTT,CATGQGARGTEAFF